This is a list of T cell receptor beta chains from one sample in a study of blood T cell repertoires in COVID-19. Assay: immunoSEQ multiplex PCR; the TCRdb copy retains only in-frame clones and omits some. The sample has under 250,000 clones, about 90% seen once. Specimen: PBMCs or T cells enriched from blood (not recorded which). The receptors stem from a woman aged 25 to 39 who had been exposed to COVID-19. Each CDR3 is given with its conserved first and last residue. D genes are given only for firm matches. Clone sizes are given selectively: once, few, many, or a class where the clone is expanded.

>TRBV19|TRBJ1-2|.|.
TGTGCCAGTAGTATCGAGGCAGGGGATAATGGCTACACCTTC
CASSIEAGDNGYTF
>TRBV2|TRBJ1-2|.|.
TGTGCCAGCAGAGTAACAGCACGGGGTGGCTACACCTTC
CASRVTARGGYTF
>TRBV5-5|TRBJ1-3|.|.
TGTGCCAGCAGCTTAGGAGAGGGCTCTGGAAACACCATATATTTT
CASSLGEGSGNTIYF
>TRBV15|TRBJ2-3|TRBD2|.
TGTGCCACCAGCAGATCTAGCGGGACAGGCACAGATACGCAGTATTTT
CATSRSSGTGTDTQYF
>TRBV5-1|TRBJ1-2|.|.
TGCGCCAGCTCGGACACGGGTTATGGCTACACCTTC
CASSDTGYGYTF
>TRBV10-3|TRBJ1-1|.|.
TGTGCCACCGCTCTAGGGAACACTGAAGCTTTCTTT
CATALGNTEAFF
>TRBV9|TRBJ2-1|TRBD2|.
TGTGCCAGCAGCCCTCCTAGCGGACCTTACAATGAGCAGTTCTTC
CASSPPSGPYNEQFF
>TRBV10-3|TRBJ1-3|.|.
TGTGCCATCAGTGATCTACGGGACTCCTCTGGAAACACCATATATTTT
CAISDLRDSSGNTIYF
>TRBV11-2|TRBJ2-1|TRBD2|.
TGTGCCAGCAGCCCCAGATCAGCGGGAGGCGAGCAGTTCTTC
CASSPRSAGGEQFF
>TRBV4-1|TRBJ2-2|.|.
TGCGCCAGCAGCCAAACGATGAGAGAGTCGGTTAACACCGGGGAGCTGTTTTTT
CASSQTMRESVNTGELFF
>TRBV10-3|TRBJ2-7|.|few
TGTGCCATCAGTGAGGGAGGGAGCGAGCAGTACTTC
CAISEGGSEQYF
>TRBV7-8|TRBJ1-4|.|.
TGTGCCAGCAGCCTACAGGGTCCGAACGAAAAACTGTTTTTT
CASSLQGPNEKLFF
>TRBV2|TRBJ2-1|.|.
TGTGCCAGCAGTTCGACTAGATCCGGTGAGCAGTTCTTC
CASSSTRSGEQFF
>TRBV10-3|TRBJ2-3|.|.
TGTGCCATCAGTGAGCAGGGTAGCAAGGCCGGAGATACGCAGTATTTT
CAISEQGSKAGDTQYF
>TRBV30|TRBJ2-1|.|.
TGTGCCTGGAGTGTAGCCAGGACAATGAGGCAGTTCTTC
CAWSVARTMRQFF
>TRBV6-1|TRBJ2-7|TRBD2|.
TGTGCCAGCAGTGAAGTCCCGGGACTAGCTTACGAGCAGTACTTC
CASSEVPGLAYEQYF
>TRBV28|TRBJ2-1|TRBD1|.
TGTGCCAGCACCCTTGACAGGGTCGACAATGAGCAGTTCTTC
CASTLDRVDNEQFF
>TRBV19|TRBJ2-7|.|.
TGTGCCAGTAGTATTTTTCCCAACTACGAGCAGTACTTC
CASSIFPNYEQYF
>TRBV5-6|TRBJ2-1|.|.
TGTGCCAGCAGCTTGATCTGGGGAGTCAATGAGCAGTTCTTC
CASSLIWGVNEQFF
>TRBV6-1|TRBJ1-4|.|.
TGTGCCAGCAGGGAAGGTCAACAGGCCTGGAAACTGTTTTTT
CASREGQQAWKLFF
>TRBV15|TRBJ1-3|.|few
TGTGCCACCAGCAGAGATGGGGGAGGGGGAAACACCATATATTTT
CATSRDGGGGNTIYF
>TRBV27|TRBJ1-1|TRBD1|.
TGTGCCAGCAAGACGACAGGGCTGAACACTGAAGCTTTCTTT
CASKTTGLNTEAFF
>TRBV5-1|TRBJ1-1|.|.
TGCGCCAGCAGCCGCGAATACAACACTGAAGCTTTCTTT
CASSREYNTEAFF
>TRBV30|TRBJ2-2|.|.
TGTGCCTGGCAACCGCGGAGGGCGGAAGCGCGCACCGGGGAGCTGTTTTTT
CAWQPRRAEARTGELFF
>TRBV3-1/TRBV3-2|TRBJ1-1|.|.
TGTGCCAGCAGCCAAGGGGGAGGGGACACTGAAGCTTTCTTT
CASSQGGGDTEAFF
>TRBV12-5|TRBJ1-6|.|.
TGTGCTAGTGGTTTGGGGGGGCCTAATTCACCCCTCCACTTT
CASGLGGPNSPLHF
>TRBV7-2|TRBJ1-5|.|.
TGTGCCAGCAGCTTCGGGCGCGGGGGTCGCGGCAATCAGCCCCAGCATTTT
CASSFGRGGRGNQPQHF
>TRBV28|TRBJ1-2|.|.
TGTGCCAGCTGTGAAGGGCGGGGGAGGTGCTATGGCTACACCTTC
CASCEGRGRCYGYTF
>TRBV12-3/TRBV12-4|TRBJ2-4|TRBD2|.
TGTGCCAGCAGTCTAGCGGGAGGAAACATTCAGTACTTC
CASSLAGGNIQYF
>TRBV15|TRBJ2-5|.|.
TGTGCCACCAGCAGAGTGGCGGGACGAGAGACCCAGTACTTC
CATSRVAGRETQYF
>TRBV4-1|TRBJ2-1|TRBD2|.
TGCGCCAGCAGCCGCCTAGCGGGACTTCTAGACAATGAGCAGTTCTTC
CASSRLAGLLDNEQFF
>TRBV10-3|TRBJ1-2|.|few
TGTGCCATCAGTGAAGGGCAGGGGAACGTCTATGGCTACACCTTC
CAISEGQGNVYGYTF
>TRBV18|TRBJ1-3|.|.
TGTGCCAGCTCACAGAGACAGGACTCTGGAAACACCATATATTTT
CASSQRQDSGNTIYF
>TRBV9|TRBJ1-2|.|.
TGTGCCAGCAGCGCCAACACAGGGAAGACAGGAATCTATGGCTACACCTTC
CASSANTGKTGIYGYTF
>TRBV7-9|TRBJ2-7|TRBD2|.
TGTGCCAGCAGCTTAGGTACTAGCGGGGACTCCTACGAGCAGTACTTC
CASSLGTSGDSYEQYF